The clone carrying this TCR beta chain was recorded only once. Assay used: immunoSEQ multiplex PCR; TCRdb lists only in-frame clones, some missing. The top ten clones hold 0.35% to 0.5% of a sample with 2 million to 2.5 million clones, 85% to 95% of them seen once. This specimen belongs to a study of shared clonotypes between healthy human individuals. The CDR3 runs to 13 residues. Germline lookup yields CDR1 GTSNPN and CDR2 SVGIG (reference sequence). After removal of 7 bases from V and 0 bases from J, the junction contained 2 bases not matched to a gene. The sequence was obtained from a man aged 18 to 35 in good health. Some clones in this sample may be carry-over from other donors' samples. Input material: naive CD4+ T cells from PBMCs. The subset denotes: CD45RA+ positively selected. This chain connects TRBV30 to TRBJ2-1; 8 bases align to TRBD2. The CDR3 sequence: CALGTSSYNEQFF. The DNA for the CDR3 is TGTGCCTTAGGGACTAGCTCCTACAATGAGCAGTTCTTC.